The T cell receptor beta chain under discussion was sequenced for a study of monozygotic twins with cystic fibrosis. With respect to this clone: The antigen remains undetermined.

Study outcomes and limitations: Monozygotic CF twins shared more identical nucleotide clonotypes than unrelated patients.

TCRdb's table, derived via immunoSEQ multiplex PCR, lists solely in-frame clones and lacks some. Of around 23,000 clones listed, under 95% are singletons. Sample: blood. The receptor comes from a girl aged 2-10 years with cystic fibrosis.

The CDR3 DNA reads as TGTGCCTGGAGTTCCGGGGGCGGTTCACCCCTCCACTTT. It codes for CAWSSGGGSPLHF. The chain joins TRBV30 to TRBJ1-6; tentatively, D is TRBD1 (6 bases). The CDR3 runs 13 residues. Germline-derived CDR1 and CDR2 are GTSNPN and SVGIG (reference sequence). V was trimmed by 2 bases and J by 9 bases, leaving 11 bases between them.